This is a list of T cell receptor beta chains from one sample in a study of T cell repertoires in cytomegalovirus infection. Using its own MiXCR run on the reads, TCRdb lists one record per CDR3 protein. Among approximately 140,000 distinct CDR3 sequences, approximately 8.8% were seen once, and the ten largest hold 10%. The specimen was PBMCs. The origin of the receptors is a human donor in good health (CMV status not recorded). Some clones in this sample may be carry-over from other donors' samples. Each CDR3 is given with its conserved first and last residue.

CDR3,J,V
CSARGIATYEQYF,TRBJ2-7,TRBV20-1
CASSLDGVGQPQHF,TRBJ1-5,TRBV5-1
CASSPSGAGANVLTF,TRBJ2-6,TRBV6-2/TRBV6-3
CSAGRSSGGLYNEQFF,TRBJ2-1,TRBV20-1
CASSAYGGTDISYEQYF,TRBJ2-7,TRBV18
CASRPEGGPGELFF,TRBJ2-2,TRBV12-3/TRBV12-4
CASSFPGLGSSYNEQFF,TRBJ2-1,TRBV2
CASTRALQTVNTQYF,TRBJ2-3,TRBV2
CSARDPGRSTDTQYF,TRBJ2-3,TRBV20-1
CASSFLAINEQFF,TRBJ2-1,TRBV19
CASSLDGKSYEQYF,TRBJ2-7,TRBV7-9
CASSLELYNSPLHF,TRBJ1-6,TRBV7-9
CASSRGGDPGGAFF,TRBJ1-1,TRBV7-3
CSAPKSSSYEQYF,TRBJ2-7,TRBV20-1
CASSLLSSEAFF,TRBJ1-1,TRBV28
CASSSVGQGIPYEQYF,TRBJ2-7,TRBV28
CASGVSGANVLTF,TRBJ2-6,TRBV19
CASSEGRVLSPTSTDTQYF,TRBJ2-3,TRBV25-1
CASSVGIHQPQHF,TRBJ1-5,TRBV14
CAWNSGMETQYF,TRBJ2-5,TRBV30
CSAPGQGYGYTF,TRBJ1-2,TRBV29-1
CASSQGGGYEQYF,TRBJ2-7,TRBV23-1
CASSTLGGNSGNTIYF,TRBJ1-3,TRBV11-2
CASSQARTGTEAFF,TRBJ1-1,TRBV4-1
CASRLTVGNTIYF,TRBJ1-3,TRBV7-2
CASSYNRGDGYTF,TRBJ1-2,TRBV6-8
CASSVPGRNEKLFF,TRBJ1-4,TRBV5-6
CASSLATLGWNEQFF,TRBJ2-1,TRBV5-8
CASSADRQSPLHF,TRBJ1-6,TRBV7-9
CASSGWPGADNEKLFF,TRBJ1-4,TRBV9
CSVRTSVRYEQFF,TRBJ2-1,TRBV29-1
CSARFAGGPSYEQYF,TRBJ2-7,TRBV20-1
CASSYTGQGRNIQYF,TRBJ2-4,TRBV6-5
CASSEYGDLAEAFF,TRBJ1-1,TRBV25-1
CASSLGGGSQETQYF,TRBJ2-5,TRBV5-4
CASTRGQGGDNEQFF,TRBJ2-1,TRBV6-2/TRBV6-3
CASSEGSGSYSNQPQHF,TRBJ1-5,TRBV2
CASSLRTGRSYGYTF,TRBJ1-2,TRBV28
CASRRGTTNTGELFF,TRBJ2-2,TRBV2
CASSLVPGGNYEQYF,TRBJ2-7,TRBV5-1
CASSARPDSPLHF,TRBJ1-6,TRBV9
CATSPAVNYGYTF,TRBJ1-2,TRBV15
CASSIKADREQFF,TRBJ2-1,TRBV19
CASSQDRALAGVVEQYF,TRBJ2-7,TRBV14
CSARDRSRYNEQFF,TRBJ2-1,TRBV20-1